This passage covers 12 T cell receptor beta chains from one sample sequenced in a study of OX40 agonist ivuxolimab in advanced cancers. Sequenced by immunoSEQ multiplex PCR; TCRdb stores in-frame clones only, minus some. The sample consists of approximately 120,000 clones, 80% to 95% of them appearing once. Sequencing was performed on CD4+ or CD8+ T cells sorted from blood, taken in a trial of the OX40 agonist ivuxolimab. These receptors all come from an adult with an advanced solid tumor such as melanoma, head and neck, liver or kidney cancer.

The rearrangement uses TRBV7-9 and TRBJ1-1, with 7 bases that match TRBD1. J was trimmed by 3 bases and V by 1 base; bases with no gene match: 14. The CDR3 spans 18 residues. Germline V gene lookup returns CDR1 SEHNR and CDR2 FQNEAQ (reference sequence). As DNA, the CDR3 is TGTGCCAGCAGCTTAGTAGCCGTACAGGGGAGTGGTGACACTGAAGCTTTCTTT. Protein product: CASSLVAVQGSGDTEAFF.

V gene TRBV27 combines with J gene TRBJ2-1, with TRBD2 matching over 9 bases. The CDR3 totals 16 residues. The V gene's germline CDR1 is MNHEY and CDR2 SMNVEV (reference sequence). J was trimmed by 4 bases and V by 0 bases; bases with no gene match: 4. CDR3 nucleotides: TGTGCCAGCAGTTTATCAGGACTAGCGCAGTACAATGAGCAGTTCTTC. It codes for CASSLSGLAQYNEQFF.

The chain uses TRBV19 and TRBJ1-5, with TRBD1 matching over 9 bases. The CDR3 extends over 16 amino acids. From germline, CDR1 is LNHDA and CDR2 SQIVND (reference sequence). The V gene end was trimmed by 8 bases and the J gene end by 4 bases; junction bases not matched to a gene: 12. The CDR3 DNA sequence: TGTGCCAGTTCCACAGGGGGCCTTTTGTTAAATCAGCCCCAGCATTTT. Its protein product is CASSTGGLLLNQPQHF.

V usage is TRBV18 and J usage is TRBJ1-1; D might be TRBD1 (5 bases). Trimming removed 3 bases from V and 0 bases from J, with 20 bases in between. The CDR3 consists of 18 residues. The germline gives CDR1 KGHSH, CDR2 LQKENI. Written as DNA, the CDR3 is TGTGCCAGCTCACCTCGGACAACCGGGGCTAACGTGAACACTGAAGCTTTCTTT. Translation gives CASSPRTTGANVNTEAFF.

J is TRBJ1-1 and V is TRBV18; 8 bases agree with TRBD1. V gave up 3 bases and J gave up 0 bases; unmatched junction bases: 6. The CDR3 is 16 amino acids. The germline V gene encodes CDR1 KGHSH and CDR2 LQKENI. The CDR3 DNA reads TGTGCCAGCTCACCCGGGATACAGGGGGTGAACACTGAAGCTTTCTTT. It translates to CASSPGIQGVNTEAFF.

The rearrangement links TRBV7-2 to TRBJ1-2; perhaps TRBD1 as D (6 bases). The CDR3 runs to 13 residues. V gave up 5 bases and J gave up 4 bases, with 11 bases separating them. Looked up from germline, CDR1 is SGHTA and CDR2 is FQGNSA. CDR3 DNA: TGTGCCAGCAGCCCTCAGGGGACCTATGGCTACACCTTC. Its translation is CASSPQGTYGYTF.

In this sample, this clone turned up once. The chain recombines TRBV10-1 with TRBJ2-3, with TRBD2 as a possible D gene (5 bases). The CDR3 loop spans 15 amino acids. Germline values: CDR1 WNHNN, CDR2 SYGVQD (reference sequence). Trimming removed 3 bases at V and 0 bases at J, with 10 bases between. DNA for the CDR3: TGCGCCAGCAGTGATAGTAGCGCGAGCACAGATACGCAGTATTTT. Its translation is CASSDSSASTDTQYF.

This clone was recorded only once. The rearrangement uses TRBV7-3 and TRBJ2-4; D unclear. This CDR3 is 15 amino acids long. Germline lookup yields CDR1 SGHTA and CDR2 FQGTGA. Trimming pared 5 bases from V and 0 bases from J, leaving 11 bases between. The CDR3 sequence is CASSEDKLAKNIQYF. DNA of the CDR3: TGTGCCAGCAGCGAGGATAAATTAGCCAAAAACATTCAGTACTTC.

The rearrangement uses TRBV6-1 and TRBJ1-5, with D uncertain. Germline CDR1 is MNHNS and CDR2 is SASEGT. This CDR3 contains 14 residues. V lost 1 base, J lost 7 bases, and 11 bases lay in between. CDR3 amino acids: CASSEGDVGQPQHF. The CDR3, as DNA: TGTGCCAGCAGTGAAGGTGACGTGGGACAGCCCCAGCATTTT.

V gene TRBV19 combines with J gene TRBJ1-2; 7 bases match TRBD1. The CDR3 extends over 17 amino acids. Germline CDR1 is LNHDA and CDR2 is SQIVND (reference sequence). J was trimmed by 3 bases and V by 8 bases; bases with no gene match: 18. CDR3 sequence: CASSLLQGGQSDYGYTF. The CDR3 DNA reads as TGTGCCAGTTCCCTCCTTCAGGGGGGGCAATCGGACTATGGCTACACCTTC.

This sequence joins TRBV5-1 and TRBJ2-5; D is ambiguous. Germline values: CDR1 SGHRS, CDR2 YFSETQ. Trimming shortened V by 1 base and J by 1 base, and 11 bases separated the two germline ends. There are 15 residues in the CDR3. This chain's CDR3 is CASSLSLGVQETQYF. The CDR3 nucleotides are TGCGCCAGCAGCTTGAGTCTGGGCGTCCAAGAGACCCAGTACTTC.

The rearrangement uses TRBV25-1 and TRBJ2-7, with D unresolved. V lost 2 bases, J lost 1 base, and 6 bases lay in between. CDR1 and CDR2 (germline): MGHDK, SYGVNS. The CDR3 is made up of 13 amino acids. DNA of the CDR3: TGTGCCAGCAGTGAAGGGATTTCCTACGAGCAGTACTTC. Encoded protein: CASSEGISYEQYF.